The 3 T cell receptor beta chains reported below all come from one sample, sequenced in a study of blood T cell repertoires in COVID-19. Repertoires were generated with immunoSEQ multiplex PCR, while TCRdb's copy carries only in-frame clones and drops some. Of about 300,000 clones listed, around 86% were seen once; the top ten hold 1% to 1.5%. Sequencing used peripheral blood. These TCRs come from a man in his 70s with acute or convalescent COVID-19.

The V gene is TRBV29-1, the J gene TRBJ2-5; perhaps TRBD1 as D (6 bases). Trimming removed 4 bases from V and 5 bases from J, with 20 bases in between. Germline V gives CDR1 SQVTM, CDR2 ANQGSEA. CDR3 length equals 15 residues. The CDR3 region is CSVVGEQGNGETQYF. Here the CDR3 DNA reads TGCAGCGTTGTAGGAGAACAGGGAAACGGGGAGACCCAGTACTTC.

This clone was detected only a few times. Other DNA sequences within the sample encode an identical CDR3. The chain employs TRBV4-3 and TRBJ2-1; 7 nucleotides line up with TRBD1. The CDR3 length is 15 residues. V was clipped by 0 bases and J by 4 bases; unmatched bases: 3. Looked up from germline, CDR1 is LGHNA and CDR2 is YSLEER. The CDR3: CASSQDVTGYNEQFF. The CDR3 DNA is TGCGCCAGCAGCCAAGATGTGACAGGGTACAATGAGCAGTTCTTC.

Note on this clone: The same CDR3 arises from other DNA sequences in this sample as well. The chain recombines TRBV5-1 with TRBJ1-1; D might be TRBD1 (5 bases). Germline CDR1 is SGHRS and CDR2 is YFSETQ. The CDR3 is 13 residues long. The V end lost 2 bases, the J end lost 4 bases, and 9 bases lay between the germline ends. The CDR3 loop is CASSFTGGTEAFF. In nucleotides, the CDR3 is TGCGCCAGCAGCTTCACAGGTGGCACTGAAGCTTTCTTT.